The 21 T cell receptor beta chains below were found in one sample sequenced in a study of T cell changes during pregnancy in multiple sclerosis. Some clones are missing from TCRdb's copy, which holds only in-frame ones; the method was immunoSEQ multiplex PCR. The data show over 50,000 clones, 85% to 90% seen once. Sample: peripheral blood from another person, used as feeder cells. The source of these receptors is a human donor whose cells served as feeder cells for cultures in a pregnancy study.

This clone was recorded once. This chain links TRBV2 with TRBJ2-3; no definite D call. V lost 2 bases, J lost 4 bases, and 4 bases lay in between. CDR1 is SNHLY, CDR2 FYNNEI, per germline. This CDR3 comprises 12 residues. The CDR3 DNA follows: TGTGCCAGCAGTGAAAGGGCAGATACGCAGTATTTT. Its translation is CASSERADTQYF.

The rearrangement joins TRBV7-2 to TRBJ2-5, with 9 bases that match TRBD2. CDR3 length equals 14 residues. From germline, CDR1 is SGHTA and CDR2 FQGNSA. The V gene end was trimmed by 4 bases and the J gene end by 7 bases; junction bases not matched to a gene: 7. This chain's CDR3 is CASSSGLATRTQYF. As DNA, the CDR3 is TGTGCCAGCAGCTCCGGACTAGCGACAAGGACCCAGTACTTC.

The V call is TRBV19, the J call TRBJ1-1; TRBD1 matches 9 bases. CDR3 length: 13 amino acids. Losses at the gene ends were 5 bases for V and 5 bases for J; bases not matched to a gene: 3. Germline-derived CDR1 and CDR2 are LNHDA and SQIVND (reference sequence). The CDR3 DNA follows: TGTGCCAGTAGTCAGACAGGGGGTACTGAAGCTTTCTTT. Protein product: CASSQTGGTEAFF.

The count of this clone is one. CDR3 in amino acids: CASSQAVGYQETQYF. CDR3 nucleotide sequence: TGCGCCAGCAGCCAAGCGGTCGGGTACCAAGAGACCCAGTACTTC. The chain has TRBV4-3 and TRBJ2-5, with no clear D. CDR3 size: 15 residues. V shed 1 base and J shed 0 bases, with 9 bases lying between them. Germline values: CDR1 LGHNA, CDR2 YSLEER.

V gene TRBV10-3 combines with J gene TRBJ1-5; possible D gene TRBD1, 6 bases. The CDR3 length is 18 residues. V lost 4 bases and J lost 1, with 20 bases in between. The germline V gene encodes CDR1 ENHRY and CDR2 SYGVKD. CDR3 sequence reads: CAISANPGGGLSNQPQHF. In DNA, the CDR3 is TGTGCCATCAGTGCCAACCCGGGAGGGGGGCTAAGCAATCAGCCCCAGCATTTT.

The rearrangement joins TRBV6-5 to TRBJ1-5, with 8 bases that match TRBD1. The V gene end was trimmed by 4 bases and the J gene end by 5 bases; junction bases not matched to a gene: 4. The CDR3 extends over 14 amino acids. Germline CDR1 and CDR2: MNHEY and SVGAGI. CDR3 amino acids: CASSLNRGYQPQHF. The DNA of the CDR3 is TGTGCCAGCAGTTTGAACAGGGGGTATCAGCCCCAGCATTTT.

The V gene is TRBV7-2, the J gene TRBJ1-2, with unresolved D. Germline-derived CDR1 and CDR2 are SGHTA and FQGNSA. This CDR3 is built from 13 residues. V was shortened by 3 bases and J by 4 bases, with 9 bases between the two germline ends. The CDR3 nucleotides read TGTGCCAGCAGCTTCTCAGGCGGCTATGGCTACACCTTC. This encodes CASSFSGGYGYTF.

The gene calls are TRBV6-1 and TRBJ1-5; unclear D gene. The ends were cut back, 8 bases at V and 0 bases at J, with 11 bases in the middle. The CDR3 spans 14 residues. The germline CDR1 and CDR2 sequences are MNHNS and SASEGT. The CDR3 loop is CASWKTYSNQPQHF. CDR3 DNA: TGTGCCAGCTGGAAGACCTATAGCAATCAGCCCCAGCATTTT.

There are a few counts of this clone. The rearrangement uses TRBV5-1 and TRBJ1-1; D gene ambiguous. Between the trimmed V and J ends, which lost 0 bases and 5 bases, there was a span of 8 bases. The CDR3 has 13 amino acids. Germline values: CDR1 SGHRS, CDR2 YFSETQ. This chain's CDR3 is CASSLDGRTEAFF. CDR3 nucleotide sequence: TGCGCCAGCAGCTTGGATGGTCGTACTGAAGCTTTCTTT. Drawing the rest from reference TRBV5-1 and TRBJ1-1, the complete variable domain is KAGVTQTPRYLIKTRGQQVTLSCSPISGHRSVSWYQQTPGQGLQFLFEYFSETQRNKGNFPGRFSGRQFSNSRSEMNVSTLELGDSALYLCASSLDGRTEAFFGQGTRLTVV.

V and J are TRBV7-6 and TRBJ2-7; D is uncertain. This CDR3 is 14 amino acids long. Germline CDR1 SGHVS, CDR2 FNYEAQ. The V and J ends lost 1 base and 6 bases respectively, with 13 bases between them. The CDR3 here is CASSLVVSPSEQYF. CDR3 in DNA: TGTGCCAGCAGCTTAGTCGTAAGCCCCTCCGAGCAGTACTTC.

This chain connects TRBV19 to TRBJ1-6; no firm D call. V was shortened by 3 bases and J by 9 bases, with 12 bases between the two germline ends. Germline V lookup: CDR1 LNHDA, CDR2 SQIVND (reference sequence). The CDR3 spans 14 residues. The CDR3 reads CASSIEAGGSPLHF. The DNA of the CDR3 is TGTGCCAGTAGTATCGAGGCTGGTGGTTCACCCCTCCACTTT. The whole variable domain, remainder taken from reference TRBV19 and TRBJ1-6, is DGGITQSPKYLFRKEGQNVTLSCEQNLNHDAMYWYRQDPGQGLRLIYYSQIVNDFQKGDIAEGYSVSREKKESFPLTVTSAQKNPTAFYLCASSIEAGGSPLHFGNGTRLTVT.

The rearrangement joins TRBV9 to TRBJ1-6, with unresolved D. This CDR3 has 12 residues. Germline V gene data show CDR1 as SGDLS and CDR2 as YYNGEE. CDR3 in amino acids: CASSGGNSPLHF. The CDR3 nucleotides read TGTGCTTCTTCTGGAGGAAATTCACCCCTCCACTTT.

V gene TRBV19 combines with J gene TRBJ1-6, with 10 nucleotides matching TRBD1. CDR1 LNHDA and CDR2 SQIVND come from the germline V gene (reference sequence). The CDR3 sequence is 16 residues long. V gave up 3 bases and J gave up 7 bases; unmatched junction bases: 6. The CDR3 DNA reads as TGTGCCAGTAGTATCCCCGGGACAGGGGACAATTCACCCCTCCACTTT. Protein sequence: CASSIPGTGDNSPLHF.

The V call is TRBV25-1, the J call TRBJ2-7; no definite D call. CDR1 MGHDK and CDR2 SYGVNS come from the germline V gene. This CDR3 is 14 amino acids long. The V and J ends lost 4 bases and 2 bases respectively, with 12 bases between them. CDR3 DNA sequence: TGTGCCAGCAGTGGGCAGGTCAGCGCCTACGAGCAGTACTTC. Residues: CASSGQVSAYEQYF.

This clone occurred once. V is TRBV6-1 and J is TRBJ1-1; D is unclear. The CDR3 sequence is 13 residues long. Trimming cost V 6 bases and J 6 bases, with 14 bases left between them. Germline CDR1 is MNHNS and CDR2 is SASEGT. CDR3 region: CASRDHEQAEAFF. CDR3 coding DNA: TGTGCCAGCAGGGATCACGAGCAGGCTGAAGCTTTCTTT.

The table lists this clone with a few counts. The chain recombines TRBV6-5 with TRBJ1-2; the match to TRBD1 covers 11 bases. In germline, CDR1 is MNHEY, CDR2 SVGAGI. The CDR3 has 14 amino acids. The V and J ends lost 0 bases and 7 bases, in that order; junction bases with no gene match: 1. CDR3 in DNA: TGTGCCAGCAGTTACTCGGGGACAGGGGGTGGCTACACCTTC. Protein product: CASSYSGTGGGYTF.

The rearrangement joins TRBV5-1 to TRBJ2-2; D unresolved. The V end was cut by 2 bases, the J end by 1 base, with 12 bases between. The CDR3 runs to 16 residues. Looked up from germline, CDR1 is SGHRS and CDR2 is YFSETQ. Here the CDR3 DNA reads TGCGCCAGCAGCTTCGCCTCGGAAGGGAACACCGGGGAGCTGTTTTTT. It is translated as CASSFASEGNTGELFF.

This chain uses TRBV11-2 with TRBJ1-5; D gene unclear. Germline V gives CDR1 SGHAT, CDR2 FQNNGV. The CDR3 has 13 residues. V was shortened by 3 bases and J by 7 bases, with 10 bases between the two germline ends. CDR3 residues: CASSLSTSQPQHF. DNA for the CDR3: TGTGCCAGCAGCTTGTCCACGAGCCAGCCCCAGCATTTT.

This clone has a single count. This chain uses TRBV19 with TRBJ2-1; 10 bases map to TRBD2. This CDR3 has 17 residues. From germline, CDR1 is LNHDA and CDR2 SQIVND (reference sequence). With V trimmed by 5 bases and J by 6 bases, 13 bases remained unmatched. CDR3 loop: CASSPGSGRALINEQFF. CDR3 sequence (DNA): TGTGCCAGTAGTCCGGGAAGCGGGAGGGCCCTCATCAATGAGCAGTTCTTC.

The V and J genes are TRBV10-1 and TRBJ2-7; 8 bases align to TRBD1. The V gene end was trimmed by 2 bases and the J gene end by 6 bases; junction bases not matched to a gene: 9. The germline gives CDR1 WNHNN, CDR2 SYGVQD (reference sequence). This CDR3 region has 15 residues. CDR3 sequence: CASSEGQGKGSEQYF. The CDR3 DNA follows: TGCGCCAGCAGTGAGGGACAGGGAAAAGGGAGCGAGCAGTACTTC.

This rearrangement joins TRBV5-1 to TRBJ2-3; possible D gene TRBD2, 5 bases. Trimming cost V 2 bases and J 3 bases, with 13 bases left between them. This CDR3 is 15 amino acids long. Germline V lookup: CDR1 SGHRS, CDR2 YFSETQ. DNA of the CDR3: TGCGCCAGCAGCTTCCTCGCTAGCTTGACAGATACGCAGTATTTT. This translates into CASSFLASLTDTQYF.